The rows below give T cell receptor beta chains drawn from one sample of a study of blood T cell repertoires in COVID-19. The method was immunoSEQ multiplex PCR; TCRdb's version includes in-frame clones alone and lacks a portion of them. Of approximately 100,000 clones in the sample, about 91% were seen once. The specimen sequenced was peripheral blood. These receptors originate from a man aged 50-60 years with acute or convalescent COVID-19. The conserved cysteine and the conserved F or W are not part of the CDR3 here. For some rows the clone size is stated as once, few or many, or as a class when expanded; others skip it.

size: NA
V: TRBV7-8
J: TRBJ1-1
CDR3: ASSRRDRFAPGTEAF

size: NA
V: TRBV24-1
J: TRBJ2-7
CDR3: ATSDPGEGKPYEQY

size: NA
V: TRBV6-5
J: TRBJ2-3
CDR3: ASSYSIQGTDTQY

size: NA
V: TRBV4-3
J: TRBJ1-5
CDR3: ASSQFLEGASNQPQH

size: once
V: TRBV2
J: TRBJ2-7
CDR3: ASSANRGYEQY

size: NA
V: TRBV4-2
J: TRBJ2-2
CDR3: ASSQPDSTGELF

size: few
V: TRBV19
J: TRBJ1-4
CDR3: ASSIWHLNEKLF

size: NA
V: TRBV19
J: TRBJ2-3
CDR3: ASRLTSGGSTDTQY

size: NA
V: TRBV7-2
J: TRBJ1-2
CDR3: ASSPQGAHGYT

size: NA
V: TRBV3-1/TRBV3-2
J: TRBJ2-3
CDR3: ASRQISAGRRGTQY

size: NA
V: TRBV19
J: TRBJ1-5
CDR3: ASSIWAPSNQPQH

size: NA
V: TRBV2
J: TRBJ2-3
CDR3: ASSEQGQGYPGDTQY

size: once
V: TRBV4-3
J: TRBJ1-1
CDR3: ASSQSWAFTEAF

size: few
V: TRBV12-3/TRBV12-4
J: TRBJ1-2
CDR3: ASSLLAGSGYT

size: NA
V: TRBV4-1
J: TRBJ1-5
CDR3: ASSQADRVNQPQH

size: NA
V: TRBV6-1
J: TRBJ2-5
CDR3: ASSDKYQETQY

size: NA
V: TRBV21-1
J: TRBJ1-4
CDR3: ASSWTGSRNEKLF

size: NA
V: TRBV11-3
J: TRBJ1-3
CDR3: ASSIGTGNSGNTIY

size: NA
V: TRBV12-3/TRBV12-4
J: TRBJ1-2
CDR3: ASSLGLAVGYT

size: NA
V: TRBV6-5
J: TRBJ2-7
CDR3: ATRGRRSSYEQY

size: once
V: TRBV5-4
J: TRBJ2-6
CDR3: ASRLELQHPTGANVLT

size: NA
V: TRBV27
J: TRBJ2-7
CDR3: ASSFTIGAYEQY

size: once
V: TRBV6-1
J: TRBJ1-2
CDR3: ASSEAGAGNGYGYT

size: NA
V: TRBV7-9
J: TRBJ1-4
CDR3: ASSLGDRENEKLF

size: NA
V: TRBV7-9
J: TRBJ2-5
CDR3: ASSLVLAGQETQY

size: NA
V: TRBV7-9
J: TRBJ1-6
CDR3: ASSSVLSPLH

size: NA
V: TRBV4-2
J: TRBJ1-1
CDR3: ASSPRTDRLNTEAF

size: NA
V: TRBV19
J: TRBJ1-1
CDR3: ASSTARLENTEAF

size: NA
V: TRBV27
J: TRBJ2-2
CDR3: ASSLPGTGELF

size: NA
V: TRBV6-2/TRBV6-3
J: TRBJ2-7
CDR3: ASSGGQGFEYEQY

size: NA
V: TRBV19
J: TRBJ1-1
CDR3: ASSISGTGSTEAF

size: NA
V: TRBV6-5
J: TRBJ2-1
CDR3: ASSYSRAYNEQF

size: NA
V: TRBV19
J: TRBJ1-5
CDR3: ASRTLRGDQPQH

size: NA
V: TRBV5-6
J: TRBJ1-6
CDR3: ASSVATVFNSPLH

size: NA
V: TRBV29-1
J: TRBJ2-7
CDR3: SARQGDSYEQY

size: NA
V: TRBV3-1/TRBV3-2
J: TRBJ1-5
CDR3: ASSQDQGLNQPQH

size: NA
V: TRBV7-2
J: TRBJ2-7
CDR3: ASSLDSGGAYEQY